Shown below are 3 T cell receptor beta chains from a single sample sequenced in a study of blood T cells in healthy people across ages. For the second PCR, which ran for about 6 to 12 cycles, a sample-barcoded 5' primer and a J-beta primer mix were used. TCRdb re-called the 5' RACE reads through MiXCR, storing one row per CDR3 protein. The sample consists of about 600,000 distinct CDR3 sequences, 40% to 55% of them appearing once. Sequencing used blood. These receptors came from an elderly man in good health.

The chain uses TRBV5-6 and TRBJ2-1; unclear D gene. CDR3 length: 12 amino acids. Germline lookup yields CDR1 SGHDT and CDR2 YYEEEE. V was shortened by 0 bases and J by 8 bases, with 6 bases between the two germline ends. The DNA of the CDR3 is TGTGCCAGCAGCTTGGCAGGCCATGAGCAGTTCTTC. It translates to CASSLAGHEQFF.

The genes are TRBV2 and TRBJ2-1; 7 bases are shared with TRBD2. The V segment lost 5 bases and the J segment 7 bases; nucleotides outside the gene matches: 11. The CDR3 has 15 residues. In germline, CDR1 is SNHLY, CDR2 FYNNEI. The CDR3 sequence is CASSPQRGPLNEQFF. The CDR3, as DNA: TGTGCCAGCAGTCCTCAGCGGGGACCTTTAAATGAGCAGTTCTTC. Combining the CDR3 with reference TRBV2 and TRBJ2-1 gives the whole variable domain EPEVTQTPSHQVTQMGQEVILRCVPISNHLYFYWYRQILGQKVEFLVSFYNNEISEKSEIFDDQFSVERPDGSNFTLKIRSTKLEDSAMYFCASSPQRGPLNEQFFGPGTRLTVL.

Here the CDR3 reads CSVSGPRGGANVLTF. The CDR3 DNA is TGCAGCGTTTCGGGGCCGCGGGGAGGGGCCAACGTCCTGACTTTC. This chain connects TRBV29-1 to TRBJ2-6; tentative D call: TRBD2 (6 bases). The germline gives CDR1 SQVTM, CDR2 ANQGSEA. V lost 5 bases and J 4 bases, leaving 15 bases between the germline ends. This CDR3 is built from 15 residues.